This T cell receptor beta chain is drawn from a study of Graves' ophthalmopathy and Graves' hyperthyroidism. Trimming took 5 bases from V and 1 from J, leaving 8 bases between them. The V gene's germline CDR1 is DFQATT and CDR2 SNEGSKA (reference sequence). This CDR3 spans 12 amino acids. Researchers took RNA transcripts and amplified TCR beta CDR3 regions from them. RT-PCR with HTBI primers came first, then second-round multiplex PCR. Each CDR3 protein is one row after TCRdb ran MiXCR on the multiplex PCR reads. Of hundreds of thousands of distinct CDR3 sequences listed, 45% are singletons. V usage is TRBV20-1 and J usage is TRBJ1-1; D is unresolved. Sequencing was performed on peripheral blood. This receptor was obtained from an adult man with Graves' ophthalmopathy. The CDR3: CSAHYRNTEAFF. In DNA, the CDR3 is TGCAGTGCTCACTACAGGAACACTGAAGCTTTCTTT.